The rows below give T cell receptor beta chains drawn from one sample of a study of beta chain features in type 1 diabetes. The method was immunoSEQ multiplex PCR; TCRdb's version includes in-frame clones alone and lacks a portion of them. Of 200,000 to 300,000 clones in the sample, 27% were seen once. The sample comprised central memory CD4+ T cells from blood. All receptors derive from a man aged 30 to 39 in good health. The CDR3 runs from the conserved cysteine through the conserved F or W. Each record gives: V gene, D gene, J gene, clone size, CDR3 protein, CDR3 DNA. A D gene is named only where the DNA matches it firmly. Clone size is shown for a subset of rows, as once, few, many or a class of expanded clone.

TRBV2	.	TRBJ2-5	few	CASSEARGRQETQYF	TGTGCCAGCAGTGAAGCGCGCGGTAGGCAAGAGACCCAGTACTTC
TRBV7-9	TRBD2	TRBJ2-1	few	CASSLLAEGQFF	TGTGCCAGCAGCTTGCTAGCGGAGGGGCAGTTCTTC
TRBV11-2	.	TRBJ2-2	.	CASSSFDGWIGELFF	TGTGCCAGCAGCTCATTCGACGGTTGGATCGGGGAGCTGTTTTTT
TRBV11-3	.	TRBJ2-1	few	CASSFEVGGNNEQFF	TGTGCCAGCAGCTTTGAGGTCGGAGGAAACAATGAGCAGTTCTTC
TRBV6-1	.	TRBJ2-6	.	CASLSSGANVLTF	TGTGCCAGCCTGAGCTCTGGGGCCAACGTCCTGACTTTC
TRBV25-1	.	TRBJ2-1	.	CASSGHSGSSYNEQFF	TGTGCCAGCAGTGGCCATAGCGGATCCTCCTACAATGAGCAGTTCTTC
TRBV28	.	TRBJ2-5	.	CASSLSGAQTQYF	TGTGCCAGCAGCCTATCAGGGGCACAGACCCAGTACTTC
TRBV6-5	.	TRBJ1-4	.	CASSFGGEKLFF	TGTGCCAGCAGTTTTGGAGGTGAAAAACTGTTTTTT
TRBV2	.	TRBJ2-1	few	CASSGLLIGGSSSYNEQFF	TGTGCCAGCAGTGGCCTCCTTATAGGGGGGAGCTCTTCCTACAATGAGCAGTTCTTC
TRBV18	.	TRBJ2-7	many	CASSPSRTLYEQYF	TGTGCCAGCTCACCCTCACGGACACTCTACGAGCAGTACTTC
TRBV7-2	TRBD2	TRBJ2-1	.	CASSLAPSGISNEQFF	TGTGCCAGCAGCTTAGCTCCTAGCGGGATAAGTAATGAGCAGTTCTTC
TRBV5-4	.	TRBJ2-1	.	CASSQRRQEQFF	TGTGCCAGCAGCCAGAGAAGACAGGAGCAGTTCTTC
TRBV6-6	.	TRBJ2-7	.	CASSYSRGYEQYF	TGTGCCAGCAGTTACTCGAGGGGCTACGAGCAGTACTTC
TRBV29-1	.	TRBJ2-3	few	CSGGRDTQYF	TGCAGCGGGGGGCGGGATACGCAGTATTTT
TRBV30	TRBD1	TRBJ2-3	few	CAWTTGGGTDTQYF	TGTGCCTGGACAACAGGGGGTGGCACAGATACGCAGTATTTT
TRBV25-1	.	TRBJ2-1	.	CASSGGRAEQFF	TGTGCCAGCAGTGGGGGAAGAGCTGAGCAGTTCTTC
TRBV7-2	TRBD1	TRBJ2-1	.	CASILGTAQENEQFF	TGTGCCAGCATCCTCGGGACAGCTCAGGAGAATGAGCAGTTCTTC
TRBV9	.	TRBJ2-1	few	CASSQGQSGPPTYNEQFF	TGTGCCAGCAGCCAGGGTCAGTCGGGACCCCCCACCTACAATGAGCAGTTCTTC
TRBV7-2	.	TRBJ1-1	few	CASSPGGRVTEAFF	TGTGCCAGCAGCCCCGGGGGGCGGGTGACTGAAGCTTTCTTT
TRBV7-9	.	TRBJ2-7	.	CASSRESNEQYF	TGTGCCAGCAGCCGGGAGTCCAACGAGCAGTACTTC
TRBV11-2	.	TRBJ2-5	few	CASSPEGRGLHETQYF	TGTGCCAGCAGCCCCGAGGGGCGGGGGCTTCACGAGACCCAGTACTTC
TRBV18	.	TRBJ1-2	.	CASSPSYGYTF	TGTGCCAGCTCACCGTCCTATGGCTACACCTTC
TRBV2	.	TRBJ2-2	.	CASSRQNTGELFF	TGTGCCAGCAGCCGACAGAACACCGGGGAGCTGTTTTTT